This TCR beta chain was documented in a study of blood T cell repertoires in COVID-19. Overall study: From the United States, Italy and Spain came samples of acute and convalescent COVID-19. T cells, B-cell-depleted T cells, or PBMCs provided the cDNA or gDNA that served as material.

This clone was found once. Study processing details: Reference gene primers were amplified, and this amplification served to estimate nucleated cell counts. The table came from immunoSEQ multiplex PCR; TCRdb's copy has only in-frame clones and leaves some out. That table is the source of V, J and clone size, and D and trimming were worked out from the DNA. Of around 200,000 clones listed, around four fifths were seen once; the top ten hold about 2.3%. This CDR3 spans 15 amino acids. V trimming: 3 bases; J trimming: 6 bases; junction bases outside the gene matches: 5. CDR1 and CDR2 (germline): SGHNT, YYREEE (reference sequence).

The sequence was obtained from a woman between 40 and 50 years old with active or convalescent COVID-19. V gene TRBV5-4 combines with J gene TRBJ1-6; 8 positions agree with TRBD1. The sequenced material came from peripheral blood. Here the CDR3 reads CASSWGGQVNSPLHF. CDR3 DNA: TGTGCCAGCAGCTGGGGGGGACAGGTTAATTCACCCCTCCACTTT.